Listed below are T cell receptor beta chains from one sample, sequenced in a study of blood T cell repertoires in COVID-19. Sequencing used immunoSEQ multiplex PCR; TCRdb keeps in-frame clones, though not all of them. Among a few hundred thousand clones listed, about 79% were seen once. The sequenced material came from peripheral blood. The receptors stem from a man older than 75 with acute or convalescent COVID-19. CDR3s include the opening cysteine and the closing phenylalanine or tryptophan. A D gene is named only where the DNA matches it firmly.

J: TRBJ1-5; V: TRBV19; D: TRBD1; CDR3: CASNPDRGPNQPQHF
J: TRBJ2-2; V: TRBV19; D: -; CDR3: CATRNPKQGLGELFF
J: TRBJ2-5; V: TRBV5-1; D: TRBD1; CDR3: CASSLGGGALETQYF
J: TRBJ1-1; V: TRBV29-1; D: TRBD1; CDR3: CSGQQGGTEAFF
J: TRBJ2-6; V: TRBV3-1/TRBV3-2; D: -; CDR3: CASSHEVISSGANVLTF
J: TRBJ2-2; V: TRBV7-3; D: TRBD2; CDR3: CASSRTSGNTGELFF
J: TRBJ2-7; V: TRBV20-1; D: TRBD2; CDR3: CSASPTSGTYEQYF
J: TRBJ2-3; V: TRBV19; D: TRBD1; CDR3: CASSLYRGSTDTQYF
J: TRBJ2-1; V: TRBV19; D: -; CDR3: CASSIGQWSGDEQFF
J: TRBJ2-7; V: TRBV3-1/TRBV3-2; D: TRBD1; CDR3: CASSQGTGTYEQYF
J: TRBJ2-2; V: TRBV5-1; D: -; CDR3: CASSLVGGPSTGELFF
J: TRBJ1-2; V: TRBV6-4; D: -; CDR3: CASSDSSRAGGYTF
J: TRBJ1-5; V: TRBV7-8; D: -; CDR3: CASSWGQGQGNQPQHF
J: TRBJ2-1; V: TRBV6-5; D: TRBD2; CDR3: CASSYRGMGGIQVF
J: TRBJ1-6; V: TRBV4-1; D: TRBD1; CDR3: CASSQEAGPRQGFNSPLHF
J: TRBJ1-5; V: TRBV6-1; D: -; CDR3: CASSDPEVGSNQPQHF
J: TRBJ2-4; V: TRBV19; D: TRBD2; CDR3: CASTRTSGPGVIQYF
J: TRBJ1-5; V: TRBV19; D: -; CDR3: CASSTLAGAQGPQHF
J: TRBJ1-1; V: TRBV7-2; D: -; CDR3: CASSKGVNTEAFF
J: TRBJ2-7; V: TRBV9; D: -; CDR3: CASSGEYEQYF
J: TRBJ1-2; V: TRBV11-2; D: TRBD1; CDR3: CASSLDQGQGGYTF
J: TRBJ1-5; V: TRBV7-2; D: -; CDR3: CASTAPPGNQPQHF
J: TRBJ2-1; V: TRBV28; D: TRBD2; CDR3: CASSFRSGGLYNEQFF
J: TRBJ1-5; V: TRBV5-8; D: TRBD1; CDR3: CASSAQGVHGPQHF
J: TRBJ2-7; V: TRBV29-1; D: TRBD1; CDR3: CSGRDSTYEQYF
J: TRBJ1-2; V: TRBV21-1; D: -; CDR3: CASRDPGYGNYGYTF
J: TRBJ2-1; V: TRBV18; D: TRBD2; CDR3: CASSPRTSGADNEQFF
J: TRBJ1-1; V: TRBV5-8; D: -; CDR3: CASSLAGFAAFF
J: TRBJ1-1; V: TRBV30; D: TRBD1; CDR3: CAWRAPDRAYTEAFF
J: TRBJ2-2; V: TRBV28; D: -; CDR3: CASSLSDRNTGELFF
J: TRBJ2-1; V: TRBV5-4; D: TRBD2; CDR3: CASSSKREVSYNEQFF
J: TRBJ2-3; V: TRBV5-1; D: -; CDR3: CASSLERGSTDTQYF
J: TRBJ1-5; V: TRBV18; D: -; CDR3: CASSPFSGNSNQPQHF
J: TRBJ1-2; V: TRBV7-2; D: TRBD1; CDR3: CASSLAGQGGYTF
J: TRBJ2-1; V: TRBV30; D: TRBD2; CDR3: CAWSVSYIAGVGNEQFF
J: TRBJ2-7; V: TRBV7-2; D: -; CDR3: CASSGGASGAYEQYF
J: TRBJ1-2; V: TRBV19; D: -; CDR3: CASSISAGKGYGYTF
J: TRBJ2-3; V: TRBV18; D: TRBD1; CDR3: CASSNGQGADTQYF
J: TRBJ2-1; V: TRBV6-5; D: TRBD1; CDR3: CASRQGAMSYNEQFF
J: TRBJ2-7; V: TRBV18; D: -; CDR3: CASSPERVYEQYF
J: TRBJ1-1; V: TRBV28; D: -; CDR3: CASRDKGQFRDTEAFF
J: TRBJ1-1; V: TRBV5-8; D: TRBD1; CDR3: CASSFNVGTGNTEAFF
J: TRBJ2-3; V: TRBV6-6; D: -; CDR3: CASSYTYRDPTDTQYF
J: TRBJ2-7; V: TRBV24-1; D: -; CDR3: CATSDSIPGGTYEQYF
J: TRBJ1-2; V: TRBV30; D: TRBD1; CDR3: CAWSPMGWRGLVDGYTF
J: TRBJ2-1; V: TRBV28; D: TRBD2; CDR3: CASSSGGANEQFF
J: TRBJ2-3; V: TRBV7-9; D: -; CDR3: CASSPLSTDTQYF
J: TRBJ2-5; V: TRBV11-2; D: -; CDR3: CASSRNLGPAGETQYF
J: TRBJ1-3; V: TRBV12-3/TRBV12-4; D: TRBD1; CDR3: CATQDRAGNTIYF
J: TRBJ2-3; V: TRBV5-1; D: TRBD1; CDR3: CASSLKGQGSTDTQYF
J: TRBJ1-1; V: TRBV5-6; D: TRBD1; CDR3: CASSFRGHRNTEAFF
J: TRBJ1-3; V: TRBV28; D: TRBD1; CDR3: CASSQTDRAGNTIYF
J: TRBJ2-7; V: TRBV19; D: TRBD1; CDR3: CASSIRTGGPYEQYF
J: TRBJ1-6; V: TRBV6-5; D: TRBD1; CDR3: CASSFASGTGNSPLHF
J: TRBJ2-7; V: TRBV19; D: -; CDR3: CARRDTPSYEQYF